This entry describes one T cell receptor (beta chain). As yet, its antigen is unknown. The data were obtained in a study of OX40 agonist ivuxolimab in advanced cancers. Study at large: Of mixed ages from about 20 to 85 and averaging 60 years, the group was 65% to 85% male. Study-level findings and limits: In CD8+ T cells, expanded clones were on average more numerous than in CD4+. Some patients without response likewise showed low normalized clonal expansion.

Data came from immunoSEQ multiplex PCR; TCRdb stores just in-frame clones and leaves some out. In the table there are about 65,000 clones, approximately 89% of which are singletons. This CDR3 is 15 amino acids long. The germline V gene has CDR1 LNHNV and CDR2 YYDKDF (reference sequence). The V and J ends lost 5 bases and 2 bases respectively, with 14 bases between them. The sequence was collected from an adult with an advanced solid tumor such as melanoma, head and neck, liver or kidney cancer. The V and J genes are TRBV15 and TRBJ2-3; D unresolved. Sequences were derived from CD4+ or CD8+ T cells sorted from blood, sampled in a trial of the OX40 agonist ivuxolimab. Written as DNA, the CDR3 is TGTGCCACCAGCCAAACCCTAGGTCCCACAGATACGCAGTATTTT. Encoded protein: CATSQTLGPTDTQYF.